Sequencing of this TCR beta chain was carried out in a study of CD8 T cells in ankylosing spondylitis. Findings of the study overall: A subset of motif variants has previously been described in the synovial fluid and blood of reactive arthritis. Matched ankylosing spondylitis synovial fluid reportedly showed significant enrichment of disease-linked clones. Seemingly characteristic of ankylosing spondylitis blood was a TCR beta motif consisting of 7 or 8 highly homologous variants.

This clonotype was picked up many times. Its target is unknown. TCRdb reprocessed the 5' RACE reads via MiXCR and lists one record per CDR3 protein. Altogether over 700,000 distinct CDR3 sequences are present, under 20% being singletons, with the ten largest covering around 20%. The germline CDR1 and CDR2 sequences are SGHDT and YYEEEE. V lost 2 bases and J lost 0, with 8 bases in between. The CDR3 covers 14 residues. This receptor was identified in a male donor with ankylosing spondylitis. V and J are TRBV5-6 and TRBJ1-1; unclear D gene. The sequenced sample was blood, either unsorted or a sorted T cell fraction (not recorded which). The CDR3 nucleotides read TGTGCCAGCAGCTTTAGTGATCTGAACACTGAAGCTTTCTTT. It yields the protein CASSFSDLNTEAFF.